This TCR beta chain was identified in a study of blood T cell repertoires in COVID-19. Trimming shortened V by 5 bases and J by 0 bases, and 8 bases separated the two germline ends. The CDR3 runs to 15 residues. Germline V gene data show CDR1 as MNHEY and CDR2 as SMNVEV (reference sequence). Libraries were prepared by immunoSEQ multiplex PCR; TCRdb keeps only in-frame clonotypes and omits some of them. The data hold tens of thousands of clones, with roughly 90% observed a single time. The chain uses TRBV27 and TRBJ2-6, with a tentative D call TRBD1 (6 bases). This sequence was found in a man aged 45-60 years with acute or convalescent COVID-19. The specimen sequenced was peripheral blood. Written as DNA, the CDR3 is TGTGCCAGCAGTGTGGACAGCTCTGGGGCCAACGTCCTGACTTTC. Translated: CASSVDSSGANVLTF.